This T cell receptor beta chain is from a study of response to subunit inactivated influenza vaccine. Notes on the study in general: T cells newly recruited by each seasonal influenza vaccination are few, the authors suggested.

TCRdb redid the calling of the RT-PCR reads with MiXCR, one entry per CDR3 protein. The table has about 520,000 distinct CDR3 sequences, about 25% seen once. This clonotype was observed a handful of times. What it recognizes is unknown. The CDR3 covers 13 residues. The germline V gene has CDR1 ENHRY and CDR2 SYGVKD. The V gene lost 6 bases and the J gene lost 7 bases, with 13 bases spanning the gap. The receptor was isolated from a middle-aged man who received an inactivated influenza vaccine. This chain uses TRBV10-3 with TRBJ2-4; possible D gene TRBD2, 7 bases. The starting material was CD4+ T cells sorted from PBMCs, obtained 5 to 6 days after vaccination. The CDR3 spells CAISRGGENIQYF. The CDR3 DNA follows: TGTGCCATCAGCAGAGGGGGGGAGAACATTCAGTACTTC.